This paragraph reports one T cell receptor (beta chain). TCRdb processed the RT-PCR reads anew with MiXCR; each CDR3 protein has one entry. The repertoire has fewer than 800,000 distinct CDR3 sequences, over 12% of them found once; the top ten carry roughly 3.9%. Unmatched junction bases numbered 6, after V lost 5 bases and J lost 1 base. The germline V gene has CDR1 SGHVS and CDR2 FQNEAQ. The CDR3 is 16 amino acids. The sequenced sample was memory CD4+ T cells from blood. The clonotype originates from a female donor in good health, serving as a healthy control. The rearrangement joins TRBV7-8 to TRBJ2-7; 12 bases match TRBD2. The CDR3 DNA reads TGTGCCAGCAGCAGAACAGGACTAGCGGGATCCTACGAGCAGTACTTC. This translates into CASSRTGLAGSYEQYF. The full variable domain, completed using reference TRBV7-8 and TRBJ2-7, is GAGVSQSPRYKVAKRGQDVALRCDPISGHVSLFWYQQALGQGPEFLTYFQNEAQLDKSGLPSDRFFAERPEGSVSTLKIQRTQQEDSAVYLCASSRTGLAGSYEQYFGPGTRLTVT.